Below, 3 T cell receptor beta chains from the same sample are listed, as sequenced in a study of blood T cells in healthy people across ages. Through a sample-barcoded 5' primer and a J-beta primer mix, a second PCR was run for 7 to 11 cycles. TCRdb re-called the 5' RACE reads through MiXCR, storing one row per CDR3 protein. The table lists about 930,000 distinct CDR3 sequences, 25% to 35% of them singletons, with approximately 10% in the top ten. The same specimen was also included in a second study, on T cells of mothers and their children.

Sequenced sample: blood. The receptors derive from a woman aged 40 to 49 in good health.

As concerns this clonotype: A read error may produce the germline difference seen at one junction end. The chain links TRBV18 to TRBJ1-5; no definite D call. The CDR3 totals 15 residues. Germline CDR1 reads KGHSH; CDR2 reads LQKENI. CDR3 nucleotide sequence: TGTGCCAGCTCACCAGGCGCTGGGAAAGATCAGCCCCGGCATTTT. Translating gives CASSPGAGKDQPRHF. The full variable domain, with the rest looked up from reference TRBV18 and TRBJ1-5, is NAGVMQNPRHLVRRRGQEARLRCSPMKGHSHVYWYRQLPEEGLKFMVYLQKENIIDESGMPKERFSAEFPKEGPSILRIQQVVRGDSAAYFCASSPGAGKDQPRHFGDGTRLSIL.

This clonotype occurred once. A much more abundant neighbour one base away suggests this may be a read error. The chain combines TRBV4-3 with TRBJ2-7, with D possibly being TRBD2 (6 bases). The J call may be wrong; the DNA end is better matched by TRBJ2-5. Germline CDR1 and CDR2: LGHNA and YSLEER. This CDR3 has 17 residues. The CDR3 here is CASSQEEANGAGKTQYF. The CDR3 nucleotides read TGCGCCAGCAGCCAAGAAGAGGCTAACGGGGCGGGAAAGACCCAGTACTTC.

The V and J genes are TRBV7-2 and TRBJ1-2, with TRBD1 matching over 9 bases. CDR1 and CDR2 (germline): SGHTA, FQGNSA. This CDR3 has 16 amino acids. J was trimmed by 1 base and V by 1 base; bases with no gene match: 4. CDR3 sequence: CASSLGGTGNNYGYTF. CDR3 DNA: TGTGCCAGCAGCTTAGGCGGGACAGGGAATAACTATGGCTACACCTTC.